This T cell receptor beta chain emerged from a study of T-cell memory formation after mild COVID-19. As concerns this clonotype: Its antigen remains unidentified.

CDR1 and CDR2 from the germline V gene are MGHRA and YSYEKL. This CDR3 is built from 14 residues. V was cut by 2 bases and J by 4 bases, with 11 bases left in between. TCRdb re-analysed the 5' RACE reads in MiXCR, keeping a single row per CDR3 protein. The sample lists 200,000 to 250,000 distinct CDR3 sequences; around 10% were seen once. Study observations and caveats: Contracting CD4+ clones lay largely in CM and EM, with CD8+ ones residing in EMRA. Cross-reactive memory apparently joined, as some responding clones appeared in pre-infection memory. CD4+ bias marked clones expanding day 15 to 37, unlike balanced contracting clones. Specificity for SARS-CoV-2 was not confirmed among the second-wave clones peaking on day 37.

Sample: PBMCs or a T cell subset sorted from them (not recorded which). The TCR comes from a man younger than 30 who had mild COVID-19 (a few samples of this study predate the infection). Cell type and time point are not known. This chain links TRBV4-1 with TRBJ1-2; D is ambiguous. The CDR3 region has the DNA TGCGCCAGCAGCCAATCCGAAGGGCCCTATGGCTACACCTTC. Protein product: CASSQSEGPYGYTF.